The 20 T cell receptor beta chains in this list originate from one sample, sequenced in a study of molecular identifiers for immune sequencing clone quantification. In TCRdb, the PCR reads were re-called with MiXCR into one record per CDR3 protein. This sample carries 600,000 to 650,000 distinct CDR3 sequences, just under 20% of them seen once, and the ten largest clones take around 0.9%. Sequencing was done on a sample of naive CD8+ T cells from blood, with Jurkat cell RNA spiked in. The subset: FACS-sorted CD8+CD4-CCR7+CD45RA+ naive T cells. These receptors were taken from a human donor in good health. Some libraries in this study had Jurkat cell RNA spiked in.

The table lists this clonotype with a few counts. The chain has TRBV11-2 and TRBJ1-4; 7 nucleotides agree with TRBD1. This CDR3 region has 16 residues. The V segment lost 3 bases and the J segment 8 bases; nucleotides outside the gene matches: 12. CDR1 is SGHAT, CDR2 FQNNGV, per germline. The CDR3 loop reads CASSFFDRESKEKLFF. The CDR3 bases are TGTGCCAGCAGCTTTTTCGACAGGGAAAGCAAAGAAAAACTGTTTTTT.

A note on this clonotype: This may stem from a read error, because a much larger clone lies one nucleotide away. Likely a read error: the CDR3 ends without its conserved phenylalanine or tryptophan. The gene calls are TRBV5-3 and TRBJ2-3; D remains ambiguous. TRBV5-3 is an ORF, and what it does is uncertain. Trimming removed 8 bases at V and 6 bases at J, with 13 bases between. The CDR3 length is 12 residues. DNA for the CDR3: TGTGCCAGCAGCGCGAGTTGGGATACGCAGTATCTT. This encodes CASSASWDTQYL.

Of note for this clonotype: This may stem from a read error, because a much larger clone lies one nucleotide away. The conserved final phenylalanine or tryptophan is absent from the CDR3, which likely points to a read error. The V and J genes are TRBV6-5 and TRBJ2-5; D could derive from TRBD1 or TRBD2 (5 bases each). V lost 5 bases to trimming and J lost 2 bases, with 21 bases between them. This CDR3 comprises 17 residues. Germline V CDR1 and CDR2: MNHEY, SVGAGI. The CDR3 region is CASSNTPPGRPQETQYL. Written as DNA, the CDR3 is TGTGCCAGCAGTAATACTCCCCCGGGACGGCCTCAAGAGACCCAGTACCTC.

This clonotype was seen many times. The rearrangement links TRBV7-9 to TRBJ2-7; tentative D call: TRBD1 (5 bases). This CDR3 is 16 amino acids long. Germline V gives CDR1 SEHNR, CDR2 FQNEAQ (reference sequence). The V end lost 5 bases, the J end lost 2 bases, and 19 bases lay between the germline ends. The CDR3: CASSPTTVRVPYEQYF. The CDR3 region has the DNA TGTGCCAGCAGCCCGACGACGGTCAGGGTACCCTACGAGCAGTACTTC.

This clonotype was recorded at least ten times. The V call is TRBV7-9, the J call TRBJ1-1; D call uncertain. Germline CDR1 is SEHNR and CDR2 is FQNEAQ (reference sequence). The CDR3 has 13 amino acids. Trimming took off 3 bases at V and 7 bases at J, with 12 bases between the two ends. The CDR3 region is CASSLNWQFEAFF. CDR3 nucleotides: TGTGCCAGCAGCTTGAATTGGCAGTTTGAAGCTTTCTTT.

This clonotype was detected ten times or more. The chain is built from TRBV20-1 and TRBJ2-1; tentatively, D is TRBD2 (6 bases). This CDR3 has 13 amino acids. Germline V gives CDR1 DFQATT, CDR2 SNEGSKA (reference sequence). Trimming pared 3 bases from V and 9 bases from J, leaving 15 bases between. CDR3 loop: CSASFAGGAEQFF. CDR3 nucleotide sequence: TGCAGTGCTAGCTTCGCGGGCGGGGCTGAGCAGTTCTTC.

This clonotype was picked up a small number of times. The CDR3 protein is CASSLGPEGRVSYEQYF. CDR3 coding DNA: TGCGCCAGCAGCTTGGGGCCGGAGGGACGAGTCTCCTACGAGCAGTACTTC. The chain joins TRBV5-1 to TRBJ2-7; TRBD2 is a possible D gene (6 bases). V gave up 0 bases and J gave up 0 bases, with 16 bases separating them. The CDR3 has 17 amino acids. CDR1 and CDR2 (germline): SGHRS, YFSETQ.

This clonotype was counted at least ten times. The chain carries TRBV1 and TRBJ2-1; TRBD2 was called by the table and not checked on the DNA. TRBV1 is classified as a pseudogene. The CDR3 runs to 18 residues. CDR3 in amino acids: CTSSQRVVSGAQENEQFF. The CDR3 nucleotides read TGCACCAGCAGCCAAAGGGTTGTCAGCGGGGCCCAGGAGAATGAGCAGTTCTTC.

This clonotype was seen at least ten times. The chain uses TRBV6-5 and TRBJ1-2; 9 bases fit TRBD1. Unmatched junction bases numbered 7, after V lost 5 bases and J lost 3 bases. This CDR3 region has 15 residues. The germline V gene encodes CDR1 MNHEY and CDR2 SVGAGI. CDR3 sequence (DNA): TGTGCCAGCAGTCATACAGGGGGCACGGACTATGGCTACACCTTC. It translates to CASSHTGGTDYGYTF.

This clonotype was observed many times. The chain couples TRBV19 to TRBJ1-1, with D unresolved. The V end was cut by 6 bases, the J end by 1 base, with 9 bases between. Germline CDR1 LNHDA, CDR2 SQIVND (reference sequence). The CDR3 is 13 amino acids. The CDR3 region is CASSFSGNTEAFF. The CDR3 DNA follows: TGTGCCAGTAGCTTTTCTGGGAACACTGAAGCTTTCTTT. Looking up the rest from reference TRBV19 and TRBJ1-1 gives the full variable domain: DGGITQSPKYLFRKEGQNVTLSCEQNLNHDAMYWYRQDPGQGLRLIYYSQIVNDFQKGDIAEGYSVSREKKESFPLTVTSAQKNPTAFYLCASSFSGNTEAFFGQGTRLTVV.

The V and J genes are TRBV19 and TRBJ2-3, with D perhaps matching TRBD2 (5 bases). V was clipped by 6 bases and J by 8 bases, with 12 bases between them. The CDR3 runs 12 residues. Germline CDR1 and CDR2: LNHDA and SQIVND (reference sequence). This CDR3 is CASSPPGGTQYF. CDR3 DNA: TGTGCCAGTAGCCCGCCCGGAGGTACGCAGTATTTT.

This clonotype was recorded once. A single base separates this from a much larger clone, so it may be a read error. The CDR3 sequence is CASSYVGTSPSTDMQYF. DNA of the CDR3: TGTGCCAGCAGCTACGTAGGGACTAGCCCGAGCACAGATATGCAGTATTTT. The rearrangement uses TRBV5-3 and TRBJ2-3, with 9 positions matching TRBD2. TRBV5-3 is an open reading frame, and its role is uncertain. This CDR3 contains 17 residues.

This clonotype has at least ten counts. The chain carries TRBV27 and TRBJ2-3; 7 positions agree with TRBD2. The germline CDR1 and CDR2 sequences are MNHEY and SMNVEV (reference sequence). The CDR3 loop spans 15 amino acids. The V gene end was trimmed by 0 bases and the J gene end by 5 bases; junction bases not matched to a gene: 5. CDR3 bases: TGTGCCAGCAGTTTATCGGGGTTAGCGGGAGATACGCAGTATTTT. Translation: CASSLSGLAGDTQYF.

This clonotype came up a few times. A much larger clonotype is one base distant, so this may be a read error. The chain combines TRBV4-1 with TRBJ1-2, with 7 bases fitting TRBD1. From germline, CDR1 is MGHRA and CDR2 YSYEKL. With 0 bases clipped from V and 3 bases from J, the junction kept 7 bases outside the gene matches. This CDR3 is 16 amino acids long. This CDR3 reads CASSQDVRQGYYGYTF. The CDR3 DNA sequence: TGCGCCAGCAGCCAAGACGTGAGACAGGGTTACTATGGCTACACCTTC.

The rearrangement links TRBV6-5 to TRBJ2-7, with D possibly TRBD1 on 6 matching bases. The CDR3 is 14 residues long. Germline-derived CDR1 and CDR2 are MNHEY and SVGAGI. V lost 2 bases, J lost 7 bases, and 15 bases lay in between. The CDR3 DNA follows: TGTGCCAGCAGTTACGGGCAGGGGATGGGGGAGCAGTACTTC. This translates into CASSYGQGMGEQYF.

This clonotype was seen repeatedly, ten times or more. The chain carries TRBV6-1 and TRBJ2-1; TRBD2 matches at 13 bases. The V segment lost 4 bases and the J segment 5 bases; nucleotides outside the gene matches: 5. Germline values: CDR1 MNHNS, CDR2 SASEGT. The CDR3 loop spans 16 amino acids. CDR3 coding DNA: TGTGCCAGCAGTGCAGGACTAGCGGGGGTGCACAATGAGCAGTTCTTC. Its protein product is CASSAGLAGVHNEQFF.

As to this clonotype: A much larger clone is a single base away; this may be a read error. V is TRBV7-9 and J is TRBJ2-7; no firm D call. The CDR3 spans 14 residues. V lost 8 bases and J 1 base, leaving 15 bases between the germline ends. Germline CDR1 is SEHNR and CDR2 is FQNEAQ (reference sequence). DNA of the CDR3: TGTGCCAGCGGCCCGTCCCACCCATCCTACGAGCAGTACTTC. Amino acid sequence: CASGPSHPSYEQYF.

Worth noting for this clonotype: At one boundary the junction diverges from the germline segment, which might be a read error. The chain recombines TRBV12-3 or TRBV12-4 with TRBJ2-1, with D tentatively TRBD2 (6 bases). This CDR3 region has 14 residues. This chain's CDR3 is CASSLGLEYNERFF. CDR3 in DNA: TGTGCCAGCAGTTTAGGACTAGAATACAATGAGCGGTTCTTC.

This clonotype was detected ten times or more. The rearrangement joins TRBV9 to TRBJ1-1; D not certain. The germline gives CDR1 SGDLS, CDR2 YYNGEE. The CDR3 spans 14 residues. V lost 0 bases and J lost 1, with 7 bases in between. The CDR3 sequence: CASSVDEPNTEAFF. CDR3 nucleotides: TGTGCCAGCAGCGTAGATGAGCCGAACACTGAAGCTTTCTTT.

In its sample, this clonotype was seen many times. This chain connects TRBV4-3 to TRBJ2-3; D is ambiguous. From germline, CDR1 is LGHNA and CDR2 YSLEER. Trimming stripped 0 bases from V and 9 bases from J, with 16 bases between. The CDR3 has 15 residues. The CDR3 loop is CASSQDLDQSLTQYF. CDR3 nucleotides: TGCGCCAGCAGCCAAGATCTGGACCAATCCCTAACGCAGTATTTT.